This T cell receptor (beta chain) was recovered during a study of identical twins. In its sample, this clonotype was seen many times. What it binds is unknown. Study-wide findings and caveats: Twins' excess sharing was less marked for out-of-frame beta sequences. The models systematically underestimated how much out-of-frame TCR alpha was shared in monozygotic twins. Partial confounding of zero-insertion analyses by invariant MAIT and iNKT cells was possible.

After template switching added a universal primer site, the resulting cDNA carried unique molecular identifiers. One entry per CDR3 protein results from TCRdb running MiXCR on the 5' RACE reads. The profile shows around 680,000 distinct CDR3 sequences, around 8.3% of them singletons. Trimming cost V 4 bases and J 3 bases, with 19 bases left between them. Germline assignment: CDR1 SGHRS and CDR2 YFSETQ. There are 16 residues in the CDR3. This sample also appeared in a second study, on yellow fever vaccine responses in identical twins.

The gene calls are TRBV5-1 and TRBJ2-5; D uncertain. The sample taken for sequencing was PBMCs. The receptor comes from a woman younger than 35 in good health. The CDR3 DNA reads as TGCGCCAGCAGCCCGGACCTGGACGACGTTGAAGAGACCCAGTACTTC. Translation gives CASSPDLDDVEETQYF. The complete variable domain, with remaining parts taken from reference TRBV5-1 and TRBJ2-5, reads KAGVTQTPRYLIKTRGQQVTLSCSPISGHRSVSWYQQTPGQGLQFLFEYFSETQRNKGNFPGRFSGRQFSNSRSEMNVSTLELGDSALYLCASSPDLDDVEETQYFGPGTRLLVL.